The clone carrying this T cell receptor beta chain has ten or more counts. The data are from a study of T cells in Graves' hyperthyroidism and ophthalmopathy. Patients affected by ophthalmopathy presented a Clinical Activity Score of at least 3, a NOSPECS grade of at least 4, and disease duration below 3 months. CDR1 is MNHEY and CDR2 is SMNVEV in the germline V gene (reference sequence). Trimming took off 0 bases at V and 6 bases at J, with 7 bases between the two ends. The CDR3 totals 13 residues. RNA transcripts gave rise to amplified TCR beta CDR3 regions. First-round RT-PCR targeting the TCR CDR3 was performed with the HTBI primer set. TCRdb processed the multiplex PCR reads anew with MiXCR; each CDR3 protein has one entry. The sample yields 400,000 to 600,000 distinct CDR3 sequences, roughly a sixth seen once.

Source material: blood. V is TRBV27 and J is TRBJ2-3, with unresolved D. This TCR came from a woman between 25 and 40 years old with Graves' ophthalmopathy. The CDR3 coding sequence is TGTGCCAGCAGTTTATCCTACTTCGATACGCAGTATTTT. It is translated as CASSLSYFDTQYF.